Each of the 14 T cell receptor beta chains below was sequenced from the same sample in a study of OX40 agonist ivuxolimab in advanced cancers. Using immunoSEQ multiplex PCR, the repertoire was profiled, and TCRdb retains in-frame clones only, with some absent. Among 70,000 to 85,000 clones, over 85% were seen once, and the ten largest hold 11%. This specimen consisted of CD4+ or CD8+ T cells sorted from blood, obtained in a trial of the OX40 agonist ivuxolimab. The source of these receptors is an adult with an advanced solid tumor such as melanoma, head and neck, liver or kidney cancer.

The J gene is TRBJ1-2, the V gene TRBV7-9; a possible D gene is TRBD1 (5 bases). Trimming took 8 bases from V and 5 from J, leaving 12 bases between them. The CDR3 has 12 amino acids. CDR1 is SEHNR and CDR2 is FQNEAQ in the germline V gene (reference sequence). DNA of the CDR3: TGTGCCAGCCCAGGGCGGCCTTATGGCTACACCTTC. This sequence encodes CASPGRPYGYTF.

The chain uses TRBV4-2 and TRBJ1-5; possible D gene TRBD1, 6 bases. Germline lookup yields CDR1 LGHNA and CDR2 YNFKEQ. The V gene lost 4 bases and the J gene lost 4 bases, with 14 bases spanning the gap. There are 15 residues in the CDR3. The CDR3 DNA reads TGTGCCAGCAGCCCGACCACCCAGGGGAATCAGCCCCAGCATTTT. It translates to CASSPTTQGNQPQHF.

The V gene is TRBV6-6, the J gene TRBJ1-4; D possibly corresponds to TRBD1 (5 bases). V lost 4 bases, J lost 8 bases, and 14 bases lay in between. In germline, CDR1 is MNHNY, CDR2 SVGAGI (reference sequence). The CDR3 has 14 residues. CDR3 in DNA: TGTGCCAGCAGTTGGGTCTTGCGGGGCGAAAAACTGTTTTTT. This sequence encodes CASSWVLRGEKLFF.

This CDR3 reads CASSETTGGYEQYF. The CDR3 nucleotides are TGTGCCAGCAGCGAAACTACAGGGGGCTACGAGCAGTACTTC. This chain connects TRBV27 to TRBJ2-7; 8 nucleotides agree with TRBD1. CDR1 and CDR2 (germline): MNHEY, SMNVEV (reference sequence). CDR3 size: 14 residues. The V segment lost 6 bases and the J segment 3 bases; nucleotides outside the gene matches: 7.

This chain joins TRBV6-4 and TRBJ2-3; possible D gene TRBD2, 6 bases. Trimming cost V 6 bases and J 2 bases, with 12 bases left between them. Germline lookup yields CDR1 MRHNA and CDR2 SNTAGT. CDR3 length: 14 amino acids. The CDR3 loop is CASRRAGPTDTQYF. DNA of the CDR3: TGTGCCAGCAGACGGGCGGGACCCACAGATACGCAGTATTTT.

This rearrangement joins TRBV15 to TRBJ2-1; D is perhaps TRBD2 (6 bases). CDR1 is LNHNV and CDR2 is YYDKDF in the germline V gene (reference sequence). Between the trimmed V and J ends, which lost 3 bases and 0 bases, there was a span of 21 bases. The CDR3 spans 19 residues. The CDR3 loop reads CATSRARDSISFSYNEQFF. The CDR3 DNA reads TGTGCCACCAGCAGGGCCCGGGACTCTATTTCATTCTCCTACAATGAGCAGTTCTTC.

V and J are TRBV9 and TRBJ2-1; tentative D call: TRBD1 (6 bases). The CDR3 consists of 14 residues. Trimming took 3 bases from V and 9 from J, leaving 16 bases between them. From germline, CDR1 is SGDLS and CDR2 YYNGEE. CDR3 in amino acids: CASSGYRARGEQFF. The CDR3 DNA reads as TGTGCCAGCAGCGGATACAGGGCCCGGGGTGAGCAGTTCTTC.

The V and J genes are TRBV19 and TRBJ2-5; 9 bases map to TRBD1. The J call may not be correct, given that the DNA end is closer to TRBJ2-7. The CDR3 sequence is 14 residues long. Germline V lookup: CDR1 LNHDA, CDR2 SQIVND (reference sequence). The CDR3: CASSWGQGTYEQYF. CDR3 coding DNA: TGTGCCAGTAGTTGGGGACAGGGCACCTACGAGCAGTACTTC.

The chain joins TRBV9 to TRBJ2-7; 14 positions agree with TRBD2. The germline V gene has CDR1 SGDLS and CDR2 YYNGEE. The CDR3 has 15 residues. The V segment lost 3 bases and the J segment 10 bases; nucleotides outside the gene matches: 9. CDR3 in amino acids: CASSAGTSGSLIQYF. For the CDR3, the DNA is TGTGCCAGCAGCGCCGGGACTAGCGGGAGTCTAATCCAGTACTTC.

V gene TRBV6-5 combines with J gene TRBJ2-7; possibly TRBD2 for D (6 bases). V lost 0 bases, J lost 1 base, and 13 bases lay in between. The CDR3 runs to 16 residues. CDR1 is MNHEY, CDR2 SVGAGI, per germline. The CDR3 nucleotides read TGTGCCAGCAGTTACTCAGGGGACTTGTCATCCTACGAGCAGTACTTC. It translates to CASSYSGDLSSYEQYF.

CDR3 sequence (DNA): TGTGCCAGCAGCTTAGCGGTTCACGAGCAGTACTTC. This encodes CASSLAVHEQYF. This sequence joins TRBV11-3 and TRBJ2-7; D is ambiguous. CDR3 size: 12 residues. The V end lost 1 base, the J end lost 5 bases, and 6 bases lay between the germline ends. The V gene's germline CDR1 is SGHNT and CDR2 YENEEA.

The genes are TRBV14 and TRBJ2-7; 8 nucleotides line up with TRBD1. Germline loops: CDR1 SGHDN, CDR2 FVKESK. CDR3 length equals 16 residues. The V and J ends lost 4 bases and 4 bases, in that order; junction bases with no gene match: 12. The CDR3 bases are TGTGCCAGCAGCCGTATGACAGGGGTATCACGTTACGAGCAGTACTTC. It translates to CASSRMTGVSRYEQYF.

This sequence joins TRBV7-3 and TRBJ2-5; D is unclear. From germline, CDR1 is SGHTA and CDR2 FQGTGA. The CDR3 sequence is 17 residues long. The ends were cut back, 2 bases at V and 5 bases at J, with 21 bases in the middle. In DNA, the CDR3 is TGTGCCAGCAGCTTAGGGTACTTGTCTCCCCAGTCGGAGACCCAGTACTTC. It encodes CASSLGYLSPQSETQYF.

The chain recombines TRBV27 with TRBJ2-7; 9 positions match TRBD2. V dropped 3 bases and J dropped 5; count of bases not matched to a gene: 8. Germline CDR1 is MNHEY and CDR2 is SMNVEV (reference sequence). This CDR3 contains 15 residues. The CDR3 loop reads CASSFLDSGRNEQYF. The CDR3 DNA reads as TGTGCCAGCAGTTTCCTCGATAGCGGGAGAAACGAGCAGTACTTC.